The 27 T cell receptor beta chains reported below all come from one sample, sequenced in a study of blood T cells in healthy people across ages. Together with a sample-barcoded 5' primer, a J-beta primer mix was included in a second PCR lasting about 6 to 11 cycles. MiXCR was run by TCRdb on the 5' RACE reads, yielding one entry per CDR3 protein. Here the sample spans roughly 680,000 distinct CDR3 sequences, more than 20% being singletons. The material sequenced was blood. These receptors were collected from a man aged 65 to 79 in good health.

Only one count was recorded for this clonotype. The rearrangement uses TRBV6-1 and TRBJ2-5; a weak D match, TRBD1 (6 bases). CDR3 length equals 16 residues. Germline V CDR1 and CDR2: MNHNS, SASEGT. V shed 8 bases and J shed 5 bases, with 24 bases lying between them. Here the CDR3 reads CASGGFFGGKEETQYF. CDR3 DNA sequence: TGTGCCAGCGGCGGTTTTTTTGGGGGCAAGGAGGAGACCCAGTACTTC.

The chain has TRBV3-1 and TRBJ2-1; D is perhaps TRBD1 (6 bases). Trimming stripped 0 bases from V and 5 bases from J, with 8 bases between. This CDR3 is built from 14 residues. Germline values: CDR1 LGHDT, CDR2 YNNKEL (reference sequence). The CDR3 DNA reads TGTGCCAGCAGCCAAGACCCAGGGGACAATGAGCAGTTCTTC. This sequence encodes CASSQDPGDNEQFF.

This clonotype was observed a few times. CDR3 in amino acids: CASSSGALPQAEQYF. DNA for the CDR3: TGCGCCAGCAGCTCAGGGGCTTTGCCCCAGGCGGAGCAGTACTTC. This sequence joins TRBV5-1 and TRBJ2-7, with D maybe TRBD1 (6 bases). The CDR3 spans 15 residues. Looked up from germline, CDR1 is SGHRS and CDR2 is YFSETQ. V was pared by 3 bases and J by 7 bases, with 20 bases between. The full variable domain, completed using reference TRBV5-1 and TRBJ2-7, is KAGVTQTPRYLIKTRGQQVTLSCSPISGHRSVSWYQQTPGQGLQFLFEYFSETQRNKGNFPGRFSGRQFSNSRSEMNVSTLELGDSALYLCASSSGALPQAEQYFGPGTRLTVT.

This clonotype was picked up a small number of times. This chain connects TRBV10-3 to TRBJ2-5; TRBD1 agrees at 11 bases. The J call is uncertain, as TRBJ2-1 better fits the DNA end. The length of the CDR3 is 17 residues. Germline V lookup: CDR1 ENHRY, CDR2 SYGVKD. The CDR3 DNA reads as TGTGCCATCAGTGAAACGGGTAGGGACAGGGGGTCTTATGAGCAGTTCTTC. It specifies CAISETGRDRGSYEQFF.

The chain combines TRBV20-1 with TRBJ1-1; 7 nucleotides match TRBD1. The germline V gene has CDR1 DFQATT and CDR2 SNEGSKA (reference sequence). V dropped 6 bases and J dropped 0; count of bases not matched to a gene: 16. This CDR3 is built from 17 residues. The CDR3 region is CSAKVSGFGTVNTEAFF. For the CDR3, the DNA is TGCAGTGCAAAAGTTTCGGGTTTCGGGACAGTGAACACTGAAGCTTTCTTT.

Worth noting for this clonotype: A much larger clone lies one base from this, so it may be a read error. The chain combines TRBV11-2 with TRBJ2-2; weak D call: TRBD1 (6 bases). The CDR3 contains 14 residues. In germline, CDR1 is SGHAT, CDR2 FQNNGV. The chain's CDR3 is CANSSGTFTGELFF. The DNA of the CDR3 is TGTGCCAACAGCTCAGGGACATTCACCGGGGAGCTGTTTTTT.

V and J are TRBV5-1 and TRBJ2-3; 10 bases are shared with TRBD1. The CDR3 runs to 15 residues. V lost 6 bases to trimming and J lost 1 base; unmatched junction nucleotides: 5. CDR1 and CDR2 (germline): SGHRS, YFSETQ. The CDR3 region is CASKETGGGTDTQYF. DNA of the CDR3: TGCGCCAGCAAGGAGACAGGGGGCGGCACAGATACGCAGTATTTT.

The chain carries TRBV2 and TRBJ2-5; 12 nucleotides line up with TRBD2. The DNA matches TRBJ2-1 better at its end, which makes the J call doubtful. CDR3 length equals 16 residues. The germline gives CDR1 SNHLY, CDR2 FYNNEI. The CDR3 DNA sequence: TGTGCCAGCAGTGAAGGGACTAGCGGGAAAGTGGCGGAGCAGTTCTTC. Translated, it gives CASSEGTSGKVAEQFF.

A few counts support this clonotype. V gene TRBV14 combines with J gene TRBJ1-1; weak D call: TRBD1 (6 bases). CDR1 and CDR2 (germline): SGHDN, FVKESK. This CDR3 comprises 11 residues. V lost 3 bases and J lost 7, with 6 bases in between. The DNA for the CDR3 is TGTGCCAGCAGCCAGACAGGTGAAGCTTTCTTT. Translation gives CASSQTGEAFF.

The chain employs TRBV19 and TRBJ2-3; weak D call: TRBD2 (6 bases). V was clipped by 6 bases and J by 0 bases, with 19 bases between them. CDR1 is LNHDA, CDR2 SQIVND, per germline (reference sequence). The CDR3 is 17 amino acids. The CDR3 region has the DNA TGTGCCAGTAGCTCCCAACGACTAGAAGCCAGCACAGATACGCAGTATTTT. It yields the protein CASSSQRLEASTDTQYF.

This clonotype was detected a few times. The CDR3 DNA reads TGTGCCAGCAGTGATAGCGGGAGTTGTAATGAGCAGTTCTTC. Translating gives CASSDSGSCNEQFF. The chain has TRBV3-1 and TRBJ2-1; TRBD2 aligns across 9 bases. Germline V CDR1 and CDR2: LGHDT, YNNKEL (reference sequence). CDR3 length: 14 amino acids. V dropped 6 bases and J dropped 7; count of bases not matched to a gene: 7.

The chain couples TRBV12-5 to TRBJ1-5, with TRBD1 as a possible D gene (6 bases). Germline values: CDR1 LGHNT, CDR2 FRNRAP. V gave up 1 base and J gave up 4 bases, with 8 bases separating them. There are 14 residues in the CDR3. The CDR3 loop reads CASGLEGGNQPQHF. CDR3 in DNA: TGTGCTAGTGGTTTGGAAGGGGGGAATCAGCCCCAGCATTTT.

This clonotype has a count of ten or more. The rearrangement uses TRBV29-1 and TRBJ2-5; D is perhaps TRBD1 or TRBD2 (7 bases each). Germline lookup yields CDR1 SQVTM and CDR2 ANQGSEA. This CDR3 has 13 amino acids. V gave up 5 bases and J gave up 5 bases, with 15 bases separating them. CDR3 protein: CSVRQGGGETQYF. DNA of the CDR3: TGCAGCGTTCGACAGGGAGGGGGCGAGACCCAGTACTTC.

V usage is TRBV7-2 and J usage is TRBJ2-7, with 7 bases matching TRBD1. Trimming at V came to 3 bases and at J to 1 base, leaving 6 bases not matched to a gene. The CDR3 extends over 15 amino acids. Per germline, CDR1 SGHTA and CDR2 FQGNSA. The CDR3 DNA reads TGTGCCAGCAGCTTGGGACAGAAAGTGTCCTACGAGCAGTACTTC. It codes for CASSLGQKVSYEQYF.

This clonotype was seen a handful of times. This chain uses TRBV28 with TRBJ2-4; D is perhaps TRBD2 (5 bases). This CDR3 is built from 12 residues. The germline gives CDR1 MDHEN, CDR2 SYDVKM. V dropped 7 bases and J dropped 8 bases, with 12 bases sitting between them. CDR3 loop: CASNSGGDIQYF. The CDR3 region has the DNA TGTGCCAGCAACAGTGGAGGAGACATTCAGTACTTC.

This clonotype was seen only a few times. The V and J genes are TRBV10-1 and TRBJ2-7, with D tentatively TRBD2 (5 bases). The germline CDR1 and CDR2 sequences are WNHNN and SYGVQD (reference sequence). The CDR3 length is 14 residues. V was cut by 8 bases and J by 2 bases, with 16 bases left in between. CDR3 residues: CASSREGRTYEQYF. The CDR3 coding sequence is TGCGCCAGCTCCCGCGAGGGCAGAACCTACGAGCAGTACTTC.

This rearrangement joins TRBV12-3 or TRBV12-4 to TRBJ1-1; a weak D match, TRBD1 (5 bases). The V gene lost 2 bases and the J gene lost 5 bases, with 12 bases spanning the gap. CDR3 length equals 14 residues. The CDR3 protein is CASSLSGLETEAFF. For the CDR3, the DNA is TGTGCCAGCAGTTTATCAGGGCTGGAAACTGAAGCTTTCTTT.

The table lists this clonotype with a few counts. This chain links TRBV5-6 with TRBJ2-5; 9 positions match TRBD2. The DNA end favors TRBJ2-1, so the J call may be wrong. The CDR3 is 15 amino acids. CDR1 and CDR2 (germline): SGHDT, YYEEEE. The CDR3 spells CASSLGSSGNDEQFF. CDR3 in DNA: TGTGCCAGCAGCTTGGGTTCTAGCGGGAACGATGAGCAGTTCTTC.

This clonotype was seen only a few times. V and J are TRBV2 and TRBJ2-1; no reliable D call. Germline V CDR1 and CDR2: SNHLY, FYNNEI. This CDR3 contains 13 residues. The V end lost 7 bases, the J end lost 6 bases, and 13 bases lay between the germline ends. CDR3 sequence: CASTGQGRNEQFF. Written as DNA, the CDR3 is TGTGCCAGCACTGGCCAAGGGCGCAATGAGCAGTTCTTC.

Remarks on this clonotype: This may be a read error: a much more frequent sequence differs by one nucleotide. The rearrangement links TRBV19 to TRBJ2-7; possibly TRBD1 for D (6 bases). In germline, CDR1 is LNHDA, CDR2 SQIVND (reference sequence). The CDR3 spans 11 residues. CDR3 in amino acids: CASGQSYEQCF. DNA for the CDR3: TGTGCCAGCGGACAGTCCTACGAGCAGTGCTTC. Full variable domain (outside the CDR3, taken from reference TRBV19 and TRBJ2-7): DGGITQSPKYLFRKEGQNVTLSCEQNLNHDAMYWYRQDPGQGLRLIYYSQIVNDFQKGDIAEGYSVSREKKESFPLTVTSAQKNPTAFYLCASGQSYEQCFGPGTRLTVT.

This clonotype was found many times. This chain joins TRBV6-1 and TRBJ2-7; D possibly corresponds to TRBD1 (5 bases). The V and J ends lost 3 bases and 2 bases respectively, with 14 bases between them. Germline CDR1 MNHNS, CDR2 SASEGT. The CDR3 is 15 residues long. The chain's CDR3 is CASSEGQGTTYEQYF. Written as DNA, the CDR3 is TGTGCCAGCAGTGAGGGTCAGGGAACCACCTACGAGCAGTACTTC.

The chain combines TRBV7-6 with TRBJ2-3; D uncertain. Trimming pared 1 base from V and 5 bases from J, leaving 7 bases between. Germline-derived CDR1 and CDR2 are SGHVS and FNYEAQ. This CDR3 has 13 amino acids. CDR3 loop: CASSLDRRDTQYF. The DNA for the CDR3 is TGTGCCAGCAGCTTAGATAGGCGAGATACGCAGTATTTT.

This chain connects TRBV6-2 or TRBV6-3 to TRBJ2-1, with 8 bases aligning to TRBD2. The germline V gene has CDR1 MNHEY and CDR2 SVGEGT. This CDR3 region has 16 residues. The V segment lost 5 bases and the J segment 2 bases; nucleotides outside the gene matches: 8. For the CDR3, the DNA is TGTGCCAGCAGTCTTCAGCGGGAGCCCCCCTACAATGAGCAGTTCTTC. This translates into CASSLQREPPYNEQFF.

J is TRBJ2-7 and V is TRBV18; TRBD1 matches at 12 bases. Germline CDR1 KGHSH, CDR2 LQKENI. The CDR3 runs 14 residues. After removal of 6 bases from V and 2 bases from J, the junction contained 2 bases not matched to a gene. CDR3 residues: CASSRDRGPYEQYF. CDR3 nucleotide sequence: TGTGCCAGCTCCCGGGACAGGGGGCCCTACGAGCAGTACTTC.

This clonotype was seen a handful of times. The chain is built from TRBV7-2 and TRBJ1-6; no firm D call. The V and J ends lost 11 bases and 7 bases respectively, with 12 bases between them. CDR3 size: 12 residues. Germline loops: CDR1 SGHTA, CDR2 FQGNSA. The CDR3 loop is CAGAAWNSPLHF. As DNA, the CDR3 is TGTGCCGGAGCTGCGTGGAATTCACCCCTCCACTTT.

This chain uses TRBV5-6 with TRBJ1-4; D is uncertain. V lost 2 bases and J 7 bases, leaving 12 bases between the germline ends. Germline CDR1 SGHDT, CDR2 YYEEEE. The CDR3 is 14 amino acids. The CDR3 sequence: CASSFGGVGEKLFF. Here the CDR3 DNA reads TGTGCCAGCAGCTTTGGAGGAGTGGGTGAAAAACTGTTTTTT. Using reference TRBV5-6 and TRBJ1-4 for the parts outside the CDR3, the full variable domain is DAGVTQSPTHLIKTRGQQVTLRCSPKSGHDTVSWYQQALGQGPQFIFQYYEEEERQRGNFPDRFSGHQFPNYSSELNVNALLLGDSALYLCASSFGGVGEKLFFGSGTQLSVL.

The CDR3 DNA is TGTGCCATCAGCGATGTTGACAGGGAGCGTCAGCCCCAGCATTTT. Translation: CAISDVDRERQPQHF. The V call is TRBV10-3, the J call TRBJ1-5, with 7 bases aligning to TRBD1. V was pared by 6 bases and J by 6 bases, with 11 bases of the junction left unmatched. In germline, CDR1 is ENHRY, CDR2 SYGVKD. The CDR3 consists of 15 residues.